The TCR beta chain under discussion was sequenced for a study of human T cells and chemical hapten exposure. Study-wide background: The sensitizer, 2% DPC, was used on approximately 2 cm by approximately 2 cm of upper inner arm skin.

The time point is: patch test 1, 2 weeks after DPC sensitization. Regarding treatment: therapeutic diphenylcyclopropenone sensitization with weekly scalp DPC. This clonotype was observed a handful of times. The study used a library that attached unique molecular identifiers to individual cDNA molecules. MiXCR, applied by TCRdb to the RACE reads, yields one record per CDR3 protein. The data show roughly 180,000 distinct CDR3 sequences, about 20% seen once. The sample consisted of whole blood, taken in connection with sensitization to the hapten diphenylcyclopropenone (DPC). The receptor was derived from a woman between 50 and 59 years old with alopecia areata. Some clones in this sample may be carry-over from other donors' samples.

In nucleotides, the CDR3 is TGCAGCGTTGGGGTGGGCAGAGACTATGGCTACACCTTC. This translates into CSVGVGRDYGYTF. This chain links TRBV29-1 with TRBJ1-2; no definite D call. Germline loops: CDR1 SQVTM, CDR2 ANQGSEA. The CDR3 extends over 13 amino acids. V lost 4 bases to trimming and J lost 3 bases, with 12 bases between them.